This TCR beta chain was identified during a study of shared clonotypes between healthy human individuals. Assay: immunoSEQ multiplex PCR; the TCRdb copy retains only in-frame clones and omits some. This sample has around 580,000 clones, with 95% to 98% found just once. Naive CD8 cells comprised CD45RO-negative, CCR7-positively selected cells, excluding terminally differentiated effector memory CD45RA+ cells. All of the donors resided in Nashville, Tennessee, and each was a Caucasian adult. The germline gives CDR1 MNHEY, CDR2 SMNVEV (reference sequence). The V gene lost 8 bases and the J gene lost 2 bases, with 7 bases spanning the gap. The CDR3 covers 11 residues.

What was sequenced was naive CD8+ T cells sorted from blood. The chain has TRBV27 and TRBJ2-7; D not certain. The clonotype originates from a man aged 25 to 40 in good health. In DNA form, the CDR3 reads TGTGCCAGCGGTCCCCCCTACGAGCAGTACTTC. Its protein is CASGPPYEQYF.